Below are 9 T cell receptor beta chains sequenced from a single sample in a study of immune characterization of retroperitoneal liposarcoma. From the PCR reads, TCRdb called clonotypes with MiXCR, one entry per CDR3 protein. The table includes more than 9,000 distinct CDR3 sequences, about 25% detected once. Sequencing was carried out using blood. All receptors derive from a male donor with retroperitoneal liposarcoma.

This clonotype was picked up a small number of times. V gene TRBV2 combines with J gene TRBJ2-2; weak D call: TRBD1 (6 bases). This CDR3 comprises 14 residues. Germline lookup yields CDR1 SNHLY and CDR2 FYNNEI. V was pared by 7 bases and J by 7 bases, with 16 bases between. In nucleotides, the CDR3 is TGTGCCAGCATGGACAGTTCGTGGGGCGGGGAGCTGTTTTTT. This codes for CASMDSSWGGELFF.

The V call is TRBV6-1, the J call TRBJ2-2, with D perhaps assigned TRBD1 or TRBD2 (5 bases each). The V end was cut by 7 bases, the J end by 3 bases, with 12 bases between. This CDR3 is built from 14 residues. Germline V gene data show CDR1 as MNHNS and CDR2 as SASEGT. CDR3 coding DNA: TGTGCCAGCACCCGTGGGACCGACACCGGGGAGCTGTTTTTT. Translated, it gives CASTRGTDTGELFF.

This clonotype has a handful of counts. The rearrangement uses TRBV10-2 and TRBJ2-5, with 7 bases identical to TRBD1. The CDR3 contains 14 residues. The ends lost 4 bases at V and 3 bases at J; junction bases unmatched: 5. Germline values: CDR1 WSHSY, CDR2 SAAADI. CDR3 residues: CASSGTGGEETQYF. The CDR3, as DNA: TGCGCCAGCAGTGGGACAGGTGGAGAAGAGACCCAGTACTTC.

The chain recombines TRBV7-7 with TRBJ2-1; 9 positions agree with TRBD1. The germline CDR1 and CDR2 sequences are SSHAT and FNYEAQ (reference sequence). The CDR3 contains 13 residues. The CDR3, as DNA: TGTGCTAGCGGACAGGGGCTATTCAATGAGCAGTTCTTC. Protein: CASGQGLFNEQFF.

This clonotype has a handful of counts. The genes are TRBV7-2 and TRBJ2-1, with D maybe TRBD2 (7 bases). Germline V gives CDR1 SGHTA, CDR2 FQGNSA. The CDR3 loop spans 14 amino acids. V lost 1 base and J 12 bases, leaving 16 bases between the germline ends. The CDR3 coding sequence is TGTGCCAGCAGCTTAGAGGGGGGGGGCCCGGGGCAGTTCTTC. Protein sequence: CASSLEGGGPGQFF.

The chain links TRBV6-1 to TRBJ1-1; TRBD1 matches 9 bases. Per germline, CDR1 MNHNS and CDR2 SASEGT. CDR3 length: 15 amino acids. The V segment lost 4 bases and the J segment 1 base; nucleotides outside the gene matches: 4. The CDR3 loop is CASSGTGDGNTEAFF. CDR3 nucleotide sequence: TGTGCCAGCAGTGGGACAGGGGACGGGAACACTGAAGCTTTCTTT.

This clonotype is judged medium-sized. The V call is TRBV12-3 or TRBV12-4, the J call TRBJ1-5; unclear D gene. V lost 0 bases and J 1 base, leaving 4 bases between the germline ends. The CDR3 runs to 14 residues. The CDR3, as DNA: TGTGCCAGCAGTTTAGCGTCGAGCAATCAGCCCCAGCATTTT. This codes for CASSLASSNQPQHF.

By sample share, this clonotype is medium-sized. The chain links TRBV6-1 to TRBJ2-3; 11 bases are shared with TRBD2. CDR3 length: 15 amino acids. V lost 6 bases to trimming and J lost 0 bases; unmatched junction nucleotides: 2. Germline V gene data show CDR1 as MNHNS and CDR2 as SASEGT. The CDR3 DNA sequence: TGTGCCAGCAGCACTAGCGGGGGAAGCACAGATACGCAGTATTTT. Amino acid sequence: CASSTSGGSTDTQYF.

V is TRBV10-2 and J is TRBJ2-1; D unresolved. The CDR3 sequence is 12 residues long. CDR1 is WSHSY and CDR2 is SAAADI in the germline V gene. V was cut by 8 bases and J by 10 bases, with 15 bases left in between. CDR3 amino acids: CASGLTAVEQFF. DNA of the CDR3: TGCGCCAGCGGCCTCACGGCCGTGGAGCAGTTCTTC.